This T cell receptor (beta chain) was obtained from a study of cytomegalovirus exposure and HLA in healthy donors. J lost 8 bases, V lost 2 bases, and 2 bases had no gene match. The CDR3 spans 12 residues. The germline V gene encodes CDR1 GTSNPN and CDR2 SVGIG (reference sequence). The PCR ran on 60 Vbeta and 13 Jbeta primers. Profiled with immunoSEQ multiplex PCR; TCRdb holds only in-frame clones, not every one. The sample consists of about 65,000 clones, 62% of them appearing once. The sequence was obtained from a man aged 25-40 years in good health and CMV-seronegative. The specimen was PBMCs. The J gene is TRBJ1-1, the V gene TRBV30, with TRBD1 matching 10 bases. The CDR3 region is CAWSPGQGEAFF. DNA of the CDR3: TGTGCCTGGAGTCCGGGACAGGGGGAAGCTTTCTTT.